These 27 T cell receptor beta chains share one sample of origin, sequenced in a study of T cell responses to AZD1222 COVID-19 vaccine. The method was immunoSEQ multiplex PCR; TCRdb's version includes in-frame clones alone and lacks a portion of them. In the table there are 180,000 or so clones, about 90% of which are singletons. The material was peripheral blood, obtained 28 days after the second AZD1222 dose. Receptor source: an adult who received the AZD1222 COVID-19 vaccine.

This chain links TRBV3-1 (or the pseudogene TRBV3-2) with TRBJ2-1; 15 bases map to TRBD2. V was pared by 7 bases and J by 5 bases, with 12 bases of the junction left unmatched. The CDR3 spans 18 residues. CDR1 and CDR2 from the germline V gene are LGHDT and YNNKEL (reference sequence). CDR3 bases: TGTGCCAGCAAAAAAGAGGGACTAGCGGGAGGAATTCACAATGAGCAGTTCTTC. It specifies CASKKEGLAGGIHNEQFF.

The V call is TRBV27, the J call TRBJ1-1; 8 bases match TRBD1. J gave up 2 bases and V 8 bases, and 7 bases lay outside the gene matches. The CDR3 spans 14 residues. Germline V gene sequence: CDR1 MNHEY, CDR2 SMNVEV (reference sequence). The CDR3 coding sequence is TGTGCCAGCCGGAAAGGACAGGGTAACACTGAAGCTTTCTTT. Amino acids: CASRKGQGNTEAFF.

This clone was observed once. The gene calls are TRBV10-2 and TRBJ2-7; 8 nucleotides align to TRBD2. Per the germline V gene, CDR1 is WSHSY and CDR2 is SAAADI. V lost 2 bases to trimming and J lost 9 bases; unmatched junction nucleotides: 12. The CDR3 runs to 15 residues. In DNA, the CDR3 is TGCGCCAGCAGTGAGCTCACTAGCGGACTACGGCGGCAGTACTTC. Translation gives CASSELTSGLRRQYF.

The chain carries TRBV6-5 and TRBJ1-1; D unresolved. V was shortened by 0 bases and J by 4 bases, with 15 bases between the two germline ends. In germline, CDR1 is MNHEY, CDR2 SVGAGI. This CDR3 comprises 16 residues. Written as DNA, the CDR3 is TGTGCCAGCAGTTACTCGTCCGGTTTCGCCGGCACTGAAGCTTTCTTT. Translation: CASSYSSGFAGTEAFF.

V and J are TRBV3-1 (or the pseudogene TRBV3-2) and TRBJ1-1, with 11 bases matching TRBD1. This CDR3 is built from 14 residues. Germline V lookup: CDR1 LGHDT, CDR2 YNNKEL (reference sequence). V shed 5 bases, J shed 5 bases, and the junction held 4 bases outside the gene matches. Written as DNA, the CDR3 is TGTGCCAGCAGCGTGGGACAGGGGGGGACTGAAGCTTTCTTT. Its translation is CASSVGQGGTEAFF.

The V and J genes are TRBV2 and TRBJ2-1, with 7 bases identical to TRBD2. The germline gives CDR1 SNHLY, CDR2 FYNNEI. This CDR3 comprises 15 residues. V shed 6 bases and J 2 bases; nucleotides not matched to a gene: 7. The CDR3 sequence is CASSPEAGAYNEQFF. Here the CDR3 DNA reads TGTGCCAGCAGCCCCGAGGCGGGGGCCTACAATGAGCAGTTCTTC.

The chain combines TRBV15 with TRBJ1-2; no clear D. Germline assignment: CDR1 LNHNV and CDR2 YYDKDF (reference sequence). V shed 0 bases and J shed 7 bases, with 18 bases lying between them. This CDR3 comprises 16 residues. The CDR3 DNA reads as TGTGCCACCAGCAGAGATCCGGGCAGACCCATGGCTGGCTACACCTTC. It yields the protein CATSRDPGRPMAGYTF.

J is TRBJ1-2 and V is TRBV7-2; 10 bases agree with TRBD1. Germline V gene lookup returns CDR1 SGHTA and CDR2 FQGNSA. The CDR3 runs 16 residues. The J segment lost 3 bases and the V segment lost 5 bases, leaving 9 bases of the junction unmatched. The CDR3 reads CASSQAGTGAYYGYTF. The CDR3 DNA reads TGTGCCAGCAGCCAAGCCGGGACAGGGGCATACTATGGCTACACCTTC.

The rearrangement uses TRBV20-1 and TRBJ2-7; D is perhaps TRBD2 (5 bases). V shed 1 base and J shed 11 bases, with 9 bases lying between them. The CDR3 contains 10 residues. Germline V gene sequence: CDR1 DFQATT, CDR2 SNEGSKA (reference sequence). CDR3 bases: TGCAGTGCTAGAGTAGAGAGGGAGTACTTC. Protein: CSARVEREYF.

This chain uses TRBV3-1 (or the pseudogene TRBV3-2) with TRBJ1-1, with TRBD1 matching 8 bases. Germline CDR1 LGHDT, CDR2 YNNKEL (reference sequence). V was pared by 0 bases and J by 4 bases, with 19 bases of the junction left unmatched. The CDR3 covers 20 residues. CDR3 loop: CASSQDNRARGRFWSTEAFF. In DNA, the CDR3 is TGTGCCAGCAGCCAAGATAATAGGGCCAGGGGGCGGTTTTGGTCCACTGAAGCTTTCTTT.

The chain couples TRBV7-9 to TRBJ1-5, with 9 bases lining up with TRBD1. The V gene's germline CDR1 is SEHNR and CDR2 FQNEAQ (reference sequence). The CDR3 totals 14 residues. The J segment lost 5 bases and the V segment lost 5 bases, leaving 4 bases of the junction unmatched. The chain's CDR3 is CASSRTGGHQPQHF. The CDR3 DNA reads TGTGCCAGCAGCAGAACAGGGGGCCATCAGCCCCAGCATTTT.

This sequence joins TRBV5-8 and TRBJ2-3; 9 nucleotides align to TRBD2. Per the germline V gene, CDR1 is SGHTS and CDR2 is YDEGEE. Trimming cost V 4 bases and J 4 bases; bases outside gene matches: 10. This CDR3 has 16 amino acids. The CDR3 sequence: CASSPSLAGGSDTQYF. The CDR3 DNA follows: TGTGCCAGCAGCCCCTCCCTCGCGGGAGGGTCAGATACGCAGTATTTT. Looking up the rest from reference TRBV5-8 and TRBJ2-3 gives the full variable domain: EAGVTQSPTHLIKTRGQQATLRCSPISGHTSVYWYQQALGLGLQFLLWYDEGEERNRGNFPPRFSGRQFPNYSSELNVNALELEDSALYLCASSPSLAGGSDTQYFGPGTRLTVL.

V gene TRBV5-4 combines with J gene TRBJ2-7; no firm D call. V lost 2 bases and J 0 bases, leaving 6 bases between the germline ends. The CDR3 has 13 residues. The germline gives CDR1 SGHNT, CDR2 YYREEE (reference sequence). The CDR3 protein is CASSLAHSYEQYF. Written as DNA, the CDR3 is TGTGCCAGCAGCTTAGCCCACTCCTACGAGCAGTACTTC.

The rearrangement uses TRBV28 and TRBJ2-5; possibly TRBD1 for D (5 bases). CDR3 length: 13 amino acids. V was clipped by 6 bases and J by 4 bases, with 12 bases between them. The germline CDR1 and CDR2 sequences are MDHEN and SYDVKM. The CDR3 sequence: CASSLGRIETQYF. In nucleotides, the CDR3 is TGTGCCAGCAGCTTGGGGCGGATAGAGACCCAGTACTTC. Based on the CDR3 plus reference TRBV28 and TRBJ2-5, the full variable domain is DVKVTQSSRYLVKRTGEKVFLECVQDMDHENMFWYRQDPGLGLRLIYFSYDVKMKEKGDIPEGYSVSREKKERFSLILESASTNQTSMYLCASSLGRIETQYFGPGTRLLVL.

The genes are TRBV1 and TRBJ2-5; the table names TRBD1, a call not compared with the DNA. TRBV1 is termed a pseudogene. The CDR3 is made up of 15 amino acids. CDR3 sequence: CTSSQTGGKKETQYF. The CDR3 DNA sequence: TGCACCAGCAGCCAAACAGGGGGAAAAAAAGAGACCCAGTACTTC.

V and J are TRBV5-4 and TRBJ2-7; 9 bases are a match to TRBD2. CDR1 and CDR2 from the germline V gene are SGHNT and YYREEE (reference sequence). The CDR3 totals 15 residues. The V segment lost 5 bases and the J segment 3 bases; nucleotides outside the gene matches: 9. This chain's CDR3 is CASSRGGATGYEQYF. As DNA, the CDR3 is TGTGCCAGCAGTCGCGGGGGGGCTACAGGCTACGAGCAGTACTTC.

The rearrangement links TRBV9 to TRBJ2-7, with D tentatively TRBD1 (6 bases). The CDR3 is 18 residues long. V gave up 8 bases and J gave up 1 base, with 28 bases separating them. Germline assignment: CDR1 SGDLS and CDR2 YYNGEE. DNA of the CDR3: TGTGCCAGTACTCACCGCACAGGGAAGCGGAGGTGTTCCTACGAGCAGTACTTC. Residues: CASTHRTGKRRCSYEQYF.

This rearrangement joins TRBV18 to TRBJ2-7; D is unclear. V gave up 0 bases and J gave up 2 bases, with 14 bases separating them. The CDR3 is made up of 16 amino acids. Germline lookup yields CDR1 KGHSH and CDR2 LQKENI. The CDR3 here is CASSPPVGSDPYEQYF. The CDR3 DNA sequence: TGTGCCAGCTCACCACCGGTAGGGTCCGATCCCTACGAGCAGTACTTC.

The CDR3 sequence: CASNARLNTDTQYF. Written as DNA, the CDR3 is TGTGCCAGCAATGCGCGGTTAAACACAGATACGCAGTATTTT. The chain carries TRBV2 and TRBJ2-3; no firm D call. The germline gives CDR1 SNHLY, CDR2 FYNNEI. Deletions cut 7 bases from V and 2 bases from J, with 13 bases between. This CDR3 region has 14 residues.

The rearrangement joins TRBV7-8 to TRBJ2-7; 11 bases are a match to TRBD2. In germline, CDR1 is SGHVS, CDR2 FQNEAQ. V shed 10 bases, J shed 1 base, and the junction held 3 bases outside the gene matches. There are 13 residues in the CDR3. The CDR3 region is CATGLAGSYEQYF. CDR3 DNA: TGTGCCACAGGACTAGCGGGTTCCTACGAGCAGTACTTC.

As regards this clone: Other nucleotide sequences from this sample produce the same CDR3. This sequence joins TRBV28 and TRBJ2-3; D not certain. The V gene's germline CDR1 is MDHEN and CDR2 SYDVKM. V was pared by 3 bases and J by 6 bases, with 7 bases between. This CDR3 spans 12 amino acids. CDR3 in DNA: TGTGCCAGCAGTTTTTCCAGCGATACGCAGTATTTT. Residues: CASSFSSDTQYF.

The count of this clone is one. This chain connects TRBV7-2 to TRBJ2-2; tentatively, D is TRBD2 (6 bases). V was clipped by 3 bases and J by 1 base, with 9 bases between them. This CDR3 has 15 residues. Germline CDR1 SGHTA, CDR2 FQGNSA. The chain's CDR3 is CASSLASVNTGELFF. The CDR3 DNA is TGTGCCAGCAGCTTGGCTAGCGTGAACACCGGGGAGCTGTTTTTT.

V and J are TRBV6-5 and TRBJ2-7; D remains ambiguous. Germline lookup yields CDR1 MNHEY and CDR2 SVGAGI. The ends were cut back, 2 bases at V and 6 bases at J, with 14 bases in the middle. The CDR3 has 14 residues. In nucleotides, the CDR3 is TGTGCCAGCAGTTACGGTCTGCGCTGGGGCGAGCAGTACTTC. Translating gives CASSYGLRWGEQYF.

The chain carries TRBV7-9 and TRBJ2-7; TRBD2 aligns across 12 bases. Germline assignment: CDR1 SEHNR and CDR2 FQNEAQ (reference sequence). The CDR3 has 17 amino acids. Unmatched junction bases numbered 10, after V lost 5 bases and J lost 2 bases. CDR3 in DNA: TGTGCCAGCAGCCCGAGGACTAGCGGGAATTTACCCTACGAGCAGTACTTC. Its protein product is CASSPRTSGNLPYEQYF.

The chain has TRBV6-5 and TRBJ1-2, with 9 bases lining up with TRBD1. Germline lookup yields CDR1 MNHEY and CDR2 SVGAGI. The CDR3 covers 16 residues. V lost 2 bases and J lost 7; bases outside the gene matches: 11. CDR3 sequence: CASSYDPGQGLSGYTF. For the CDR3, the DNA is TGTGCCAGCAGTTACGACCCGGGACAGGGCTTGAGTGGCTACACCTTC.

This rearrangement joins TRBV19 to TRBJ1-5; D is uncertain. This CDR3 contains 13 residues. Trimming shortened V by 3 bases and J by 4 bases, and 7 bases separated the two germline ends. CDR1 and CDR2 (germline): LNHDA, SQIVND (reference sequence). The CDR3 protein is CASSIGGNQPQHF. CDR3 nucleotide sequence: TGTGCCAGTAGTATCGGTGGGAATCAGCCCCAGCATTTT.

The chain uses TRBV19 and TRBJ1-1; D is undetermined. Germline CDR1 reads LNHDA; CDR2 reads SQIVND (reference sequence). Between the trimmed V and J ends, which lost 3 bases and 1 base, there was a span of 6 bases. This CDR3 spans 13 amino acids. This chain's CDR3 is CASSIQENTEAFF. The CDR3, as DNA: TGTGCCAGTAGTATCCAGGAGAACACTGAAGCTTTCTTT.